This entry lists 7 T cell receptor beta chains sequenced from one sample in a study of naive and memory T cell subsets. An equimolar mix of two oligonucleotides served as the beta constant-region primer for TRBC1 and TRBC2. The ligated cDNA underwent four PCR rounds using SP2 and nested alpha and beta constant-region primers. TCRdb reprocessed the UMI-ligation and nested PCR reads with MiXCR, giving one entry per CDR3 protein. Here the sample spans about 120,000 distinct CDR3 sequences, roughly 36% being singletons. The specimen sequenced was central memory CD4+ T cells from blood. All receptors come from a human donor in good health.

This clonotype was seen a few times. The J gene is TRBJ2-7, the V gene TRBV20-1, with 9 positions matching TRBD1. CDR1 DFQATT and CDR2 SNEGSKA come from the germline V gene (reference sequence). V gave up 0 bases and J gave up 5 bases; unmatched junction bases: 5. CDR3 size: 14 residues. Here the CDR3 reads CSAREQGAVDEQYF. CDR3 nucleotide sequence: TGCAGTGCTAGAGAACAGGGGGCTGTGGACGAGCAGTACTTC.

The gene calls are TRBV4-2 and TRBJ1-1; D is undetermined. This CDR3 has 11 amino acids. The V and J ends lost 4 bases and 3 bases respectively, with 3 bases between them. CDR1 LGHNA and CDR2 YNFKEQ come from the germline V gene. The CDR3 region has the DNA TGTGCCAGCAGCCCGGACACTGAAGCTTTCTTT. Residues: CASSPDTEAFF.

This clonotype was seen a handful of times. CDR3: CASSLATSVRTYEQYF. The CDR3 nucleotides are TGTGCCAGCAGCTTAGCGACTAGCGTACGAACCTACGAGCAGTACTTC. The J gene is TRBJ2-7, the V gene TRBV7-9, with 8 positions matching TRBD2. CDR3 length: 16 residues. The germline V gene has CDR1 SEHNR and CDR2 FQNEAQ (reference sequence). Trimming took 0 bases from V and 2 from J; bases not matched to a gene: 6.

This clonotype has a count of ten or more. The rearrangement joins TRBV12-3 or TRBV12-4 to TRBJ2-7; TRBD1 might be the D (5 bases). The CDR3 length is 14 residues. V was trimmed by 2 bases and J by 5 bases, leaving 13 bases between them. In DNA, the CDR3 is TGTGCCAGCAGTTTATATCCAGGGATGCACGAGCAGTACTTC. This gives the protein CASSLYPGMHEQYF.

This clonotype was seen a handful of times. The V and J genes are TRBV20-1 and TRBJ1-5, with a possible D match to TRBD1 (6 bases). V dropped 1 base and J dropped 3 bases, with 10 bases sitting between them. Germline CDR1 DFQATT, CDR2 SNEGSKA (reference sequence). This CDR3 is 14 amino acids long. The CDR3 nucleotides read TGCAGTGCTAGAGTTCAGGGGAACAATCAGCCCCAGCATTTT. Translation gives CSARVQGNNQPQHF.

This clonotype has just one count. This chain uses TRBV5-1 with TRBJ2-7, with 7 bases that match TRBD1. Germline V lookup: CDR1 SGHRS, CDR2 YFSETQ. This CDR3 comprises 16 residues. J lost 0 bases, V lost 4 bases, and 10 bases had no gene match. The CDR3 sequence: CASSREPTGSSYEQYF. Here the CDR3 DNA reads TGCGCCAGCAGCCGAGAACCGACAGGGAGCTCCTACGAGCAGTACTTC.

CDR3 sequence (DNA): TGTGCCAGCAGCGTAGATACGGGACAGGCGGTCTACGAGCAGTACTTC. Amino acid sequence: CASSVDTGQAVYEQYF. V gene TRBV9 combines with J gene TRBJ2-7, with TRBD1 matching over 8 bases. The CDR3 contains 16 residues. J lost 3 bases, V lost 0 bases, and 8 bases had no gene match. CDR1 SGDLS and CDR2 YYNGEE come from the germline V gene.